These T cell receptor beta chains were read from a single sample in a study of cytomegalovirus exposure and HLA in healthy donors. Sequencing used immunoSEQ multiplex PCR; TCRdb keeps in-frame clones, though not all of them. The repertoire holds a few hundred thousand clones, with 80% to 90% as singletons. Sequencing used PBMCs. The source of these receptors is a woman under 30 in good health and CMV-seronegative. Each CDR3 is given with its conserved first and last residue. A D gene is named only where the DNA matches it firmly. The listing skips clone size in some rows; elsewhere it reads once, few, many or a size class.

CASSYDRDQGDEKLFF TGTGCCAGCAGTTACGACAGGGACCAAGGGGATGAAAAACTGTTTTTT TRBD1 TRBJ1-4 NA TRBV6-5
CASSLIDREKETQYF TGTGCCAGCAGCTTGATCGACAGGGAAAAAGAGACCCAGTACTTC TRBD1 TRBJ2-5 NA TRBV5-4
CASSPELLRTDTQYF TGTGCCAGCTCACCCGAGCTTCTCCGCACAGATACGCAGTATTTT NA TRBJ2-3 NA TRBV18
CSAPGDTEAFF TGCAGTGCTCCGGGGGACACTGAAGCTTTCTTT NA TRBJ1-1 NA TRBV20-1
CASSLVAGGPQYF TGTGCCAGCAGCTTAGTCGCGGGAGGCCCCCAGTACTTC TRBD2 TRBJ2-5 NA TRBV7-9
CASSTGTSGYEQYF TGTGCCAGCAGCACAGGGACTAGCGGCTACGAGCAGTACTTC TRBD2 TRBJ2-7 NA TRBV7-2
CASSPRQGFSAGELFF TGTGCCAGCAGCCCCCGACAGGGATTTTCCGCCGGGGAGCTGTTTTTT TRBD1 TRBJ2-2 NA TRBV7-6
CASSRQAPVDGYTF TGTGCCAGCAGCCGACAGGCGCCCGTCGATGGCTACACCTTC NA TRBJ1-2 few TRBV7-9
CASSFRGSVETQYF TGTGCCAGCAGCTTCAGGGGCTCCGTAGAGACCCAGTACTTC NA TRBJ2-5 once TRBV11-2
CASSLVGGTSSYEQYF TGCGCCAGCAGCTTGGTAGGAGGGACTAGCTCCTACGAGCAGTACTTC TRBD2 TRBJ2-7 NA TRBV5-1
CASRDREVEKLFF TGTGCCAGCAGAGACAGGGAAGTGGAAAAACTGTTTTTT TRBD1 TRBJ1-4 NA TRBV6-1
CASSLTPQGLNTEAFF TGTGCCAGCAGCTTAACCCCGCAGGGATTGAACACTGAAGCTTTCTTT NA TRBJ1-1 NA TRBV7-3
CASRLRGDSSYEQYF TGTGCCAGCAGACTAAGGGGGGACAGCTCCTACGAGCAGTACTTC NA TRBJ2-7 NA TRBV6-5
CASSGGTGPYEQYF TGTGCCAGCAGCGGAGGGACAGGGCCCTACGAGCAGTACTTC TRBD1 TRBJ2-7 NA TRBV9
CASSLPGLADNNEQFF TGTGCCAGCAGCCTACCGGGACTAGCGGATAACAATGAGCAGTTCTTC TRBD2 TRBJ2-1 NA TRBV5-6
CASNPFRGTGNEKLFF TGTGCCAGCAACCCCTTCCGTGGGACAGGGAATGAAAAACTGTTTTTT TRBD1 TRBJ1-4 NA TRBV28
CASRATGIYGYTF TGTGCCAGCAGGGCCACAGGGATCTATGGCTACACCTTC NA TRBJ1-2 NA TRBV6-6
CASSYEKGRSYNEQFF TGTGCCAGCAGTTATGAGAAGGGGCGCTCCTACAATGAGCAGTTCTTC NA TRBJ2-1 NA TRBV6-5
CSAHEGGAYGYTF TGCAGCGCCCACGAGGGGGGGGCCTATGGCTACACCTTC NA TRBJ1-2 NA TRBV29-1
CASSRGTGTNYGYTF TGTGCCAGCTCACGTGGGACAGGTACTAACTATGGCTACACCTTC TRBD1 TRBJ1-2 NA TRBV18
CASSPRLAENNEQFF TGTGCTAGCAGCCCCAGACTAGCGGAAAACAATGAGCAGTTCTTC TRBD2 TRBJ2-1 NA TRBV7-7
CASRARQGAYEQYF TGTGCCAGCAGAGCCCGACAGGGGGCCTACGAGCAGTACTTC TRBD1 TRBJ2-7 NA TRBV2
CASSYSTSGYEQYF TGTGCCAGCAGTTACTCGACTAGCGGATACGAGCAGTACTTC TRBD2 TRBJ2-7 few TRBV6-6
CASSVTGYQQYF TGTGCCAGCAGCGTAACCGGTTATCAGCAGTACTTC NA TRBJ2-7 NA TRBV5-6
CASSYRTGNYEQYF TGTGCCAGCAGTTACAGGACAGGAAATTACGAGCAGTACTTC TRBD1 TRBJ2-7 NA TRBV6-5
CSGLQGAYRETQYF TGCAGCGGTCTACAGGGGGCTTATCGAGAGACCCAGTACTTC TRBD1 TRBJ2-5 NA TRBV29-1
CASSSLTTSGVSYEQYF TGTGCCAGCAGCTCTTTAACGACTAGCGGGGTAAGCTACGAGCAGTACTTC TRBD2 TRBJ2-7 few TRBV13
CATSTRTGSYNEQFF TGTGCCACCAGCACCCGGACAGGCTCCTACAATGAGCAGTTCTTC TRBD1 TRBJ2-1 NA TRBV15
CASRRLDQETQYF TGTGCCAGCAGACGACTCGACCAAGAGACCCAGTACTTC NA TRBJ2-5 NA TRBV27
CASSLTRGSSYEQYF TGTGCCAGCAGCCTTACTCGGGGATCAAGTTACGAGCAGTACTTC NA TRBJ2-7 NA TRBV6-5
CASSILGGGPYEQYF TGTGCCAGCAGCATCCTGGGCGGGGGACCCTACGAGCAGTACTTC TRBD2 TRBJ2-7 once TRBV27
CATSSTLPNTEAFF TGTGCCACCAGCTCGACTCTTCCGAACACTGAAGCTTTCTTT NA TRBJ1-1 NA TRBV15
CASSLYSRTDWGNEQFF TGTGCCAGCAGTTTATATTCCCGGACAGACTGGGGCAATGAGCAGTTCTTC NA TRBJ2-1 NA TRBV27
CASRWTGNTDTQYF TGTGCCAGCAGATGGACAGGAAATACAGATACGCAGTATTTT TRBD1 TRBJ2-3 NA TRBV6-1
CASSLVLWRDGELFF TGTGCCAGCAGCTTAGTTTTATGGCGGGACGGGGAGCTGTTTTTT NA TRBJ2-2 NA TRBV11-2
CASSFSFPNEQFF TGCGCCAGCAGCTTCTCTTTCCCCAATGAGCAGTTCTTC NA TRBJ2-1 NA TRBV5-1
CASSLSGRRHEQYF TGTGCCAGCAGCTTATCTGGCAGGCGACACGAGCAGTACTTC NA TRBJ2-7 NA TRBV7-2
CASSNEQGALGNTIYF TGTGCCAGCAGTAACGAGCAGGGGGCCCTCGGAAACACCATATATTTT TRBD1 TRBJ1-3 once TRBV2
CSVLQGSGEKLFF TGCAGCGTCTTACAGGGTTCGGGTGAAAAACTGTTTTTT NA TRBJ1-4 once TRBV29-1
CASSLVATGANYGYTF TGCGCCAGCAGCTTGGTCGCGACAGGGGCTAACTATGGCTACACCTTC TRBD1 TRBJ1-2 NA TRBV5-1
CASSEGASTDTQYF TGTGCCAGCAGTGAGGGGGCTAGCACAGATACGCAGTATTTT NA TRBJ2-3 few TRBV6-1
CASSPADRGLYEQYF TGTGCCAGCAGCCCAGCGGACAGGGGGCTTTACGAGCAGTACTTC TRBD1 TRBJ2-7 NA TRBV7-9